These 17 T cell receptor beta chains originate from one sample sequenced in a study of shared clonotypes between healthy human individuals. Produced via immunoSEQ multiplex PCR; TCRdb's table is partial and in-frame only. The top ten clones hold about 0.13% of a sample with a few million clones, around 90% of them seen once. Sequencing input: naive CD4+ T cells sorted from blood. Subset described: CD45RA+ positively selected. Every receptor here comes from a man in his late teens or twenties in good health.

This CDR3 reads CASGTGTDSYGYTF. CDR3 DNA: TGCGCCAGCGGAACTGGGACGGATAGCTATGGCTACACCTTC. The genes are TRBV5-1 and TRBJ1-2; D possibly corresponds to TRBD1 (5 bases). CDR1 and CDR2 from the germline V gene are SGHRS and YFSETQ. The CDR3 totals 14 residues. V lost 7 bases to trimming and J lost 4 bases, with 17 bases between them. Full variable domain (rest looked up from reference TRBV5-1 and TRBJ1-2): KAGVTQTPRYLIKTRGQQVTLSCSPISGHRSVSWYQQTPGQGLQFLFEYFSETQRNKGNFPGRFSGRQFSNSRSEMNVSTLELGDSALYLCASGTGTDSYGYTFGSGTRLTVV.

A single count supports this clone. The rearrangement links TRBV6-6 to TRBJ2-7; the match to TRBD2 covers 7 bases. Germline V gene data show CDR1 as MNHNY and CDR2 as SVGAGI (reference sequence). The CDR3 runs 16 residues. V shed 7 bases, J shed 0 bases, and the junction held 12 bases outside the gene matches. CDR3 region: CASTAFPRGVSYEQYF. The CDR3 DNA reads TGTGCCAGCACCGCTTTTCCACGGGGGGTCTCCTACGAGCAGTACTTC.

The chain has TRBV18 and TRBJ2-5; possible D gene TRBD2, 6 bases. This CDR3 is 14 amino acids long. Trimming took off 5 bases at V and 5 bases at J, with 15 bases between the two ends. CDR1 is KGHSH and CDR2 is LQKENI in the germline V gene. The CDR3 DNA reads TGTGCCAGCTCATCGGGACTCGGAAGGGAGACCCAGTACTTC. This codes for CASSSGLGRETQYF.

V is TRBV27 and J is TRBJ1-1, with 7 bases identical to TRBD1. The CDR3 contains 15 residues. From germline, CDR1 is MNHEY and CDR2 SMNVEV (reference sequence). V lost 5 bases to trimming and J lost 1 base; unmatched junction nucleotides: 7. CDR3 bases: TGTGCCAGCAGTCCGGGGACAGCCGCGAACACTGAAGCTTTCTTT. It is translated as CASSPGTAANTEAFF.

The chain combines TRBV7-6 with TRBJ1-3; possibly TRBD1 for D (5 bases). Germline values: CDR1 SGHVS, CDR2 FNYEAQ. The CDR3 totals 17 residues. V was trimmed by 1 base and J by 0 bases, leaving 13 bases between them. This CDR3 reads CASSLVAGQGSGNTIYF. The CDR3 bases are TGTGCCAGCAGCTTAGTAGCGGGTCAGGGCTCTGGAAACACCATATATTTT.

The chain combines TRBV29-1 with TRBJ2-1; 14 bases match TRBD2. Germline assignment: CDR1 SQVTM and CDR2 ANQGSEA. The CDR3 runs 17 residues. Unmatched junction bases numbered 8, after V lost 7 bases and J lost 0 bases. The chain's CDR3 is CSALGLAGESSYNEQFF. For the CDR3, the DNA is TGCAGCGCCCTGGGACTAGCGGGGGAGAGCTCCTACAATGAGCAGTTCTTC.

The rearrangement uses TRBV6-1 and TRBJ1-3; a weak D match, TRBD1 (6 bases). Germline V lookup: CDR1 MNHNS, CDR2 SASEGT. V was cut by 8 bases and J by 2 bases, with 10 bases left in between. The CDR3 runs to 13 residues. Here the CDR3 DNA reads TGTGCCAGCTTACCAGGGGCTGGAAACACCATATATTTT. Protein sequence: CASLPGAGNTIYF.

The V gene is TRBV7-9, the J gene TRBJ1-5; possible D gene TRBD1, 6 bases. Trimming removed 5 bases from V and 4 bases from J, with 18 bases in between. Germline V CDR1 and CDR2: SEHNR, FQNEAQ (reference sequence). This CDR3 is built from 16 residues. CDR3 amino acids: CASSPTGRRGNQPQHF. As DNA, the CDR3 is TGTGCCAGCAGCCCCACAGGGAGAAGGGGTAATCAGCCCCAGCATTTT.

This chain uses TRBV5-1 with TRBJ2-2; TRBD1 agrees at 9 bases. The CDR3 has 16 residues. Germline-derived CDR1 and CDR2 are SGHRS and YFSETQ. Unmatched junction bases numbered 12, after V lost 6 bases and J lost 6 bases. The CDR3 nucleotides are TGCGCCAGCACCAATTCCGCAACAGGGGGCTCCGGGGAGCTGTTTTTT. Encoded protein: CASTNSATGGSGELFF.

The chain links TRBV7-2 to TRBJ2-2; 7 positions match TRBD2. The CDR3 is 17 amino acids. J lost 1 base, V lost 2 bases, and 7 bases had no gene match. In germline, CDR1 is SGHTA, CDR2 FQGNSA. CDR3 DNA: TGTGCCAGCAGCTTAATGTTGGCGGGGGTGAACACCGGGGAGCTGTTTTTT. Amino acids: CASSLMLAGVNTGELFF.

This chain uses TRBV7-2 with TRBJ1-1, with 9 bases that match TRBD1. After removal of 5 bases from V and 2 bases from J, the junction contained 6 bases not matched to a gene. Germline CDR1 and CDR2: SGHTA and FQGNSA. This CDR3 is 15 amino acids long. Here the CDR3 DNA reads TGTGCCAGCAGCCTACAGGGGGCGGGAAACACTGAAGCTTTCTTT. Its translation: CASSLQGAGNTEAFF.

This clone was seen just once. The chain uses TRBV6-6 and TRBJ2-2; D possibly uses TRBD1 or TRBD2 (5 bases each). This CDR3 has 15 residues. V lost 6 bases and J lost 4, with 15 bases in between. Per germline, CDR1 MNHNY and CDR2 SVGAGI (reference sequence). The CDR3, as DNA: TGTGCCAGCAGCCTAGCAGGCCAGGGCACCGGGGAGCTGTTTTTT. This codes for CASSLAGQGTGELFF.

As regards this clone: The same CDR3 is also encoded by other DNA sequences in this sample. This chain links TRBV5-1 with TRBJ2-1; TRBD1 matches 8 bases. The germline gives CDR1 SGHRS, CDR2 YFSETQ. The junction had 3 bases not matched to a gene; V was cut back by 0 bases and J by 4 bases. The CDR3 totals 15 residues. The DNA of the CDR3 is TGCGCCAGCAGCTTGGGTGGGACAGGATACAATGAGCAGTTCTTC. Residues: CASSLGGTGYNEQFF.

The V and J genes are TRBV2 and TRBJ2-5; 9 nucleotides align to TRBD2. Looked up from germline, CDR1 is SNHLY and CDR2 is FYNNEI. CDR3 length equals 15 residues. V gave up 5 bases and J gave up 4 bases; unmatched junction bases: 8. In DNA form, the CDR3 reads TGTGCCAGCAGTCCTAGCGGGAATGGAAGAGAGACCCAGTACTTC. Its protein is CASSPSGNGRETQYF. The full variable domain, in which reference TRBV2 and TRBJ2-5 provide the parts outside the CDR3, is EPEVTQTPSHQVTQMGQEVILRCVPISNHLYFYWYRQILGQKVEFLVSFYNNEISEKSEIFDDQFSVERPDGSNFTLKIRSTKLEDSAMYFCASSPSGNGRETQYFGPGTRLLVL.

This rearrangement joins TRBV6-1 to TRBJ1-6, with D perhaps TRBD1 (6 bases). Germline CDR1 MNHNS, CDR2 SASEGT. Trimming removed 5 bases from V and 6 bases from J, with 11 bases in between. This CDR3 contains 14 residues. The CDR3 is CASSNQGSNSPLHF. The CDR3 region has the DNA TGTGCCAGCAGTAATCAGGGGAGTAATTCACCCCTCCACTTT.

V and J are TRBV7-2 and TRBJ2-7; maybe TRBD1 (5 bases). Germline loops: CDR1 SGHTA, CDR2 FQGNSA. V lost 1 base, J lost 5 bases, and 9 bases lay in between. The CDR3 totals 13 residues. This chain's CDR3 is CASSLVRGDEQYF. CDR3 bases: TGTGCCAGCAGCTTAGTTAGGGGTGACGAGCAGTACTTC.

The chain links TRBV4-3 to TRBJ2-7; the match to TRBD1 covers 7 bases. CDR3 size: 11 residues. V trimming: 4 bases; J trimming: 9 bases; junction bases outside the gene matches: 3. In germline, CDR1 is LGHNA, CDR2 YSLEER. CDR3 sequence reads: CASSPGQRQYF. The CDR3 DNA is TGCGCCAGCAGCCCGGGACAGAGGCAGTACTTC.